These T cell receptor beta chains were read from a single sample in a study of shared clonotypes between healthy human individuals. TCRdb's copy holds only in-frame clones and misses some; the assay was immunoSEQ multiplex PCR. The table records about 1 million clones, about 75% of them present only once. The sample comprised memory CD4+ T cells sorted from blood. The receptors derive from a young man in good health. CDR3s include the opening cysteine and the closing phenylalanine or tryptophan. D genes are given only for firm matches. Clone size appears in some rows only: once, few, many, or a class for an expanded clone.

j_gene | d_gene | abundance | v_gene | CDR3aa | CDR3nt
TRBJ2-3 | - | - | TRBV5-1 | CASSLVDEIGTQYF | TGCGCCAGCAGCTTGGTTGACGAGATCGGTACGCAGTATTTT
TRBJ2-7 | - | once | TRBV7-8 | CASSPDEFRPEQYF | TGTGCCAGCAGCCCCGACGAGTTCCGACCCGAGCAGTACTTC
TRBJ2-1 | - | - | TRBV9 | CATYRGGSYNEQFF | TGTGCCACCTACAGGGGAGGCTCCTACAATGAGCAGTTCTTC
TRBJ2-6 | TRBD1 | - | TRBV5-1 | CASSLALGQGALGANVLTF | TGCGCCAGCAGCTTGGCCTTAGGACAGGGGGCGCTTGGGGCCAACGTCCTGACTTTC
TRBJ1-5 | - | - | TRBV18 | CASSPGAGNGQPQHF | TGTGCCAGCTCACCAGGAGCAGGGAATGGTCAGCCCCAGCATTTT
TRBJ1-6 | - | - | TRBV11-2 | CASSLDRDSPLHF | TGTGCCAGCAGCTTAGATAGGGATTCACCCCTCCACTTT
TRBJ1-5 | TRBD1 | - | TRBV15 | CATSRDQTGVNQPQHF | TGTGCCACCAGCAGAGATCAGACAGGGGTCAATCAGCCCCAGCATTTT
TRBJ1-6 | - | few | TRBV5-1 | CASSLGGSYNSPLHF | TGCGCCAGCAGCTTGGGGGGCTCCTATAATTCACCCCTCCACTTT
TRBJ2-7 | - | - | TRBV7-8 | CASSPRPHEQYF | TGTGCCAGCAGCCCCCGTCCCCACGAGCAGTACTTC
TRBJ1-1 | - | - | TRBV11-2 | CASTIPGSGTEAFF | TGTGCCAGCACCATCCCAGGGTCAGGCACTGAAGCTTTCTTT
TRBJ2-5 | - | - | TRBV7-2 | CASSSALTGGQETQYF | TGTGCCAGCAGCTCTGCTTTGACAGGTGGGCAAGAGACCCAGTACTTC
TRBJ1-1 | - | few | TRBV11-1 | CASSPNTEAFF | TGTGCCAGCAGCCCAAACACTGAAGCTTTCTTT
TRBJ1-5 | - | once | TRBV7-9 | CASSLEHGPRQPQHF | TGTGCCAGCAGCTTGGAGCACGGTCCCCGGCAGCCCCAGCATTTT
TRBJ2-1 | - | - | TRBV25-1 | CASSLHNEQFF | TGTGCCAGCAGTCTACACAATGAGCAGTTCTTC
TRBJ2-2 | TRBD2 | - | TRBV5-1 | CASSRRTSGGTSNTGELFF | TGCGCCAGCAGCCGCCGGACTAGCGGGGGGACCTCGAACACCGGGGAGCTGTTTTTT
TRBJ2-5 | - | - | TRBV19 | CASTRGPQETQYF | TGTGCCAGTACCAGGGGCCCCCAAGAGACCCAGTACTTC
TRBJ2-1 | - | - | TRBV7-8 | CASSPEGGRDNEQFF | TGTGCCAGCAGCCCAGAGGGGGGGCGAGACAATGAGCAGTTCTTC
TRBJ2-7 | - | once | TRBV12-5 | CASGLSRESEQYF | TGTGCTAGTGGTTTGAGCAGGGAAAGCGAGCAGTACTTC
TRBJ1-1 | - | few | TRBV28 | CVCRPADTEAFF | TGTGTCTGCCGACCTGCCGACACTGAAGCTTTCTTT
TRBJ1-2 | TRBD1 | - | TRBV7-2 | CASSLYRQGVYGYTF | TGTGCCAGCAGCTTATACAGACAGGGAGTATATGGCTACACCTTC
TRBJ2-2 | - | - | TRBV5-1 | CASSLAGQVASGIVFF | -
TRBJ1-1 | - | - | TRBV20-1 | CSATQGFEAFF | TGCAGTGCTACCCAGGGATTTGAAGCTTTCTTT
TRBJ2-1 | - | - | TRBV10-2 | CASGSGKGNEQFF | TGCGCCAGCGGATCAGGGAAGGGCAATGAGCAGTTCTTC
TRBJ1-5 | - | - | TRBV6-1 | CASSEVQGSQPQHF | TGTGCCAGCAGTGAAGTACAGGGTTCTCAGCCCCAGCATTTT
TRBJ1-2 | - | - | TRBV6-1 | CASSEGSVGGGYTF | TGTGCCAGCAGTGAAGGGAGTGTTGGGGGAGGCTACACCTTC
TRBJ2-4 | - | - | TRBV6-1 | CASSEMGGTKNIQYF | TGTGCCAGCAGTGAAATGGGCGGGACCAAAAACATTCAGTACTTC
TRBJ2-3 | TRBD1 | - | TRBV5-1 | CASSLGQGAEDTQYF | TGCGCCAGCAGCCTCGGACAGGGGGCCGAAGATACGCAGTATTTT
TRBJ1-2 | TRBD1 | - | TRBV5-4 | CAFADRGTGGYTF | TGTGCCTTTGCGGACAGGGGGACGGGTGGCTACACCTTC
TRBJ2-6 | - | - | TRBV7-2 | CASSFRLSSGANVLTF | TGTGCCAGCAGCTTTCGACTTAGCTCTGGGGCCAACGTCCTGACTTTC
TRBJ2-7 | TRBD1 | - | TRBV6-6 | CASAPTGGARGEQYF | TGTGCCAGTGCCCCCACAGGGGGCGCGCGGGGCGAGCAGTACTTC
TRBJ2-3 | - | - | TRBV5-1 | CASSQIPGDTQYF | TGCGCCAGCAGCCAAATCCCCGGGGATACGCAGTATTTT
TRBJ2-7 | - | - | TRBV5-1 | CASSPSWGSYEQYF | TGCGCCAGCAGCCCAAGTTGGGGTAGCTACGAGCAGTACTTC
TRBJ1-5 | - | - | TRBV10-2 | CATQRESNQPQHF | TGCGCCACCCAGAGGGAGAGCAATCAGCCCCAGCATTTT
TRBJ2-7 | - | - | TRBV4-3 | CASSQDIAGPTTSYEQYF | TGCGCCAGCAGCCAAGACATCGCAGGGCCCACCACCTCCTACGAGCAGTACTTC
TRBJ2-2 | - | - | TRBV12-5 | CASCVAARGNTGELFF | TGTGCTAGTTGTGTCGCAGCCAGGGGGAACACCGGGGAGCTGTTTTTT
TRBJ1-2 | - | - | TRBV29-1 | CSVGRVDSYGYTF | TGCAGCGTTGGGAGGGTCGATAGCTATGGCTACACCTTC
TRBJ2-1 | - | - | TRBV28 | CASSPDMTSYNEQFF | TGTGCCAGCAGTCCGGACATGACCTCCTACAATGAGCAGTTCTTC
TRBJ2-7 | TRBD1 | - | TRBV4-1 | CASSQPSGTGNYEQYF | TGCGCCAGCAGCCAACCTTCCGGGACAGGGAATTACGAGCAGTACTTC
TRBJ1-6 | - | once | TRBV18 | CASSPTPTGNNSPLHF | TGTGCCAGCTCACCGACTCCGACAGGAAATAATTCACCCCTCCACTTT
TRBJ1-5 | - | - | TRBV7-2 | CASSPGRNQPQHF | TGTGCCAGCAGCCCAGGACGGAATCAGCCCCAGCATTTT
TRBJ1-2 | - | - | TRBV28 | CASSLYRANYGYTF | TGTGCCAGCAGTTTATACAGGGCTAACTATGGCTACACCTTC
TRBJ1-4 | - | - | TRBV28 | CASTPGRATNEKLFF | TGTGCCAGCACCCCGGGGAGGGCAACTAATGAAAAACTGTTTTTT
TRBJ1-4 | - | - | TRBV6-5 | CASSSRGNEKLFF | TGTGCCAGCAGTTCCAGGGGAAATGAAAAACTGTTTTTT
TRBJ2-7 | - | - | TRBV7-2 | CASSFGENSYEQYF | TGTGCCAGCAGCTTTGGGGAAAATTCCTACGAGCAGTACTTC
TRBJ2-1 | TRBD2 | - | TRBV5-4 | CASRAGLVGYNEQFF | TGTGCCAGCAGGGCTGGACTAGTGGGGTATAATGAGCAGTTCTTC
TRBJ2-1 | - | - | TRBV4-2 | CASNQGNEQFF | TGTGCCAGCAACCAAGGTAATGAGCAGTTCTTC
TRBJ1-5 | TRBD1 | once | TRBV4-1 | CASSQPGTATNQPQHF | TGCGCCAGCAGCCAACCCGGGACAGCGACCAATCAGCCCCAGCATTTT
TRBJ1-4 | - | - | TRBV9 | CASAQATNEKLFF | TGTGCCAGCGCCCAGGCAACTAATGAAAAACTGTTTTTT
TRBJ1-5 | - | few | TRBV5-5 | CASSATTNQPQHF | TGTGCCAGCAGCGCGACTACTAATCAGCCCCAGCATTTT
TRBJ2-1 | - | - | TRBV18 | CASSPQGKVQFF | TGTGCCAGCTCACCACAGGGGAAGGTACAGTTCTTC
TRBJ2-3 | - | - | TRBV7-7 | CASSLSPTDTQYF | TGTGCTAGCAGCCTTTCGCCCACAGATACGCAGTATTTT
TRBJ2-1 | - | - | TRBV5-6 | CASSLRPLGAGYNEQFF | TGTGCCAGCAGCTTGAGACCCTTGGGGGCGGGCTACAATGAGCAGTTCTTC
TRBJ2-7 | - | - | TRBV14 | CASSQGASSGYEQYF | TGTGCCAGCAGCCAAGGGGCTTCGAGCGGCTACGAGCAGTACTTC
TRBJ2-5 | - | - | TRBV19 | CATSAGERYQETQYF | TGTGCCACTTCAGCAGGGGAGAGGTACCAAGAGACCCAGTACTTC
TRBJ1-2 | TRBD1 | - | TRBV7-9 | CASSPGQGSGYTF | TGTGCCAGCAGCCCGGGACAGGGAAGTGGCTACACCTTC